Here is one TCR beta chain with its context. This clone's antigen is unknown. Per-base quality was not reported, and no clone a single base away is much larger than it. This specimen's treatment or condition label, interpreted: around 19 received Ad26.COV2.S at low or high dose, single or two shots; roughly five received placebo; per-sample allocation not given. For vaccine and placebo recipients, repertoires were sequenced using samples collected on day 63 after the first injection. Cohort 1b enrolled about 25 adults aged 18-55 years at a single site in Boston, USA, between 29 July and 7 August 2020. Ad26.COV2.S consisted of a replication-incompetent adenovirus type 26 vector by which a prefusion-stabilized SARS-CoV-2 spike protein from the original Wuhan strain was expressed. The sample belongs to a study of Ad26.COV2.S vaccination and SARS-CoV-2 variants (dated by TCRdb to the early 2020s). The study in broad terms: Donors in the vaccine arm were drawn from COV1001, a multicentre, randomized, double-blind, placebo-controlled phase I-IIa trial testing Ad26.COV2.S in healthy adults. Ad26.COV2.S was administered intramuscularly at a dose of 5x10^10 or 1x10^11 viral particles, either as one shot or as two shots given 56 days apart. TCRbeta repertoire sequencing was used to assess the specificity and breadth of SARS-CoV-2-reactive T cell receptors after Ad26.COV2.S vaccination. The TCR-sequenced set comprised approximately 32 samples: some 20 Ad26.COV2.S vaccine recipients, 5 placebo recipients and 8 SARS-CoV-2 convalescent individuals. Trial participants were randomized into five groups of five, in which low-dose or high-dose Ad26.COV2.S was given once or twice, or placebo was given on both occasions. Blinding of investigators to trial group allocation was maintained during experiments and outcome assessment.

Paper-wide results and their limitations: Higher spike-specific TCR breadth was observed in Ad26.COV2.S recipients than in placebo recipients (P = 0.0014). Comparing responses between vaccine doses or regimens was not something the study was powered to do. According to the authors, total T cell responses may have been underestimated by the TCR breadth and depth analyses. Vaccine and placebo recipients had comparable non-spike TCR breadth, which fits with the vaccine containing only spike. After vaccination, spike-specific CD8+ and CD4+ T cell responses were reported to show substantial breadth.

The immunoSEQ Assay was used to sequence TCRbeta CDR3 regions. After extraction, genomic DNA underwent amplification by bias-controlled multiplex PCR, followed by high-throughput sequencing. The paper's data handling went like this. To quantify the absolute abundance of each unique TCRbeta CDR3 region, sequences were collapsed and filtered. T cell fraction was estimated by normalization of TCRbeta template counts to usable DNA, with usable DNA being measured through amplification of reference genes present in all nucleated cells. Repertoire TCRs were annotated as SARS-CoV-2-specific when V gene, CDR3 amino acid sequence and J gene were exactly matched to a known reactive TCR set. The reference SARS-CoV-2 TCR set was obtained from MIRA and was filtered for enrichment in COVID-19-positive ImmuneCODE repertoires, whereby public or cross-reactive TCRs were removed. Using the MIRA antigens, annotated TCRs were further analysed by specific ORF or by position within an ORF. Depth was the summed frequency of annotated unique rearrangements, while breadth was defined as annotated unique rearrangements over total unique productive rearrangements. TCR breadth was compared between groups using two-sided Wilcoxon rank-sum tests. The source is immuneACCESS, and TCRdb retained only in-frame sequences with V and J called. Part of the clones is not carried over; for the studies checked, unresolved V genes explain less than half of this, and the remainder is unexplained. V and J calls and clone size follow that table, whereas D and trimming were derived from the DNA. Counted in this sample were more than 300,000 clones; around 89% of them appeared once. 5% of the sample is in the top ten clones.

Reading from cysteine to phenylalanine, the CDR3 counts 14 amino acids. The DNA shown is the 42-base CDR3, in frame from base 1. The germline V gene gives CDR1 as ENHRY and CDR2 as SYGVKD. A distance of 13 bases separates the germline ends of V and J, which lose 6 bases and 2 bases respectively. The clonotype was recovered from a person between 18 and 60 years old who received the Ad26.COV2.S COVID-19 vaccine or a placebo. The rearrangement joined TRBV10-3 to TRBJ1-1, with no confident D gene call. The specimen comprised peripheral blood, sampled in a trial of Ad26.COV2.S vaccine versus placebo. Here the CDR3 is given as CAIRHSAGNTEAFF. The DNA is as follows: TGTGCCATCAGGCATTCCGCCGGAAACACTGAAGCTTTCTTT.